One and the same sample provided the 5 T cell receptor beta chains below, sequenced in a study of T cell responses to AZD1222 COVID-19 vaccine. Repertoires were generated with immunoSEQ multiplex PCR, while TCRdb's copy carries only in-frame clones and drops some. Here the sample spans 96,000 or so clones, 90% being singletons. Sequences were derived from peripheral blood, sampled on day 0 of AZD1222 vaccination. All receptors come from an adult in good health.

Here the CDR3 DNA reads TGTGCCAGCTCACCACCTAACCAGAACACCGGGGAGCTGTTTTTT. It specifies CASSPPNQNTGELFF. V and J are TRBV18 and TRBJ2-2; D remains unclear. This CDR3 has 15 amino acids. Trimming stripped 0 bases from V and 1 base from J, with 6 bases between. Germline loops: CDR1 KGHSH, CDR2 LQKENI.

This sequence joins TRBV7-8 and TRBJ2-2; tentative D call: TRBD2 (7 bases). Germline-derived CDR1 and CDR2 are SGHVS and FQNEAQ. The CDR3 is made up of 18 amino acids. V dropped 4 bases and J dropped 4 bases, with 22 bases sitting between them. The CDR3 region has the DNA TGTGCCAGCAGCTCGCCCCTAGGGGGGGCTTCCGGCACCGGGGAGCTGTTTTTT. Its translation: CASSSPLGGASGTGELFF.

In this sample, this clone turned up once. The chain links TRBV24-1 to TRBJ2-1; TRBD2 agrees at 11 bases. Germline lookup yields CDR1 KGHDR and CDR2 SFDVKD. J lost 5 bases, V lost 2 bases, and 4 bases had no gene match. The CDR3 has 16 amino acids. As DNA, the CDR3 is TGTGCCACCAGTGATTCTAGCGGGAGGAATAACAATGAGCAGTTCTTC. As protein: CATSDSSGRNNNEQFF.

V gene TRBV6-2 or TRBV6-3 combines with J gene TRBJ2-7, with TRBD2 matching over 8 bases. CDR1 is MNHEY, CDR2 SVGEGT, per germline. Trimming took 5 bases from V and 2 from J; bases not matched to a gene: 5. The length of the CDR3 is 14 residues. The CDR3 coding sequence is TGTGCCAGCAGTACTAGCGGTCCGCCCTACGAGCAGTACTTC. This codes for CASSTSGPPYEQYF.

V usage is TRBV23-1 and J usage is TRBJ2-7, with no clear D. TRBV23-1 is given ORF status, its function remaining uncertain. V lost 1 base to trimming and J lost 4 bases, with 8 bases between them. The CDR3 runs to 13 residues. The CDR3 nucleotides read TGCGCCAGCAGTCAATTGGTTACTTACGAGCAGTACTTC. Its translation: CASSQLVTYEQYF.